These 12 T cell receptor beta chains share one sample of origin, sequenced in a study of CD8+CD57+ T cells in acquired aplastic anemia. TCR beta VDJ and CDR3 profiles were obtained from a genomic DNA template. TCRdb used MiXCR to reprocess the reads, holding one entry per CDR3 protein. There are 150,000 to 200,000 distinct CDR3 sequences in the sample; about 64% occur only once, and 40% to 55% lies in the top ten. Sequences were obtained from sorted CD4+, CD8+, or CD8+CD57+ T cells (not recorded which) from PBMCs. The receptor set was obtained from a human donor with severe aplastic anemia or a healthy control (not recorded which).

This clonotype was detected only a few times. The V gene is TRBV7-6, the J gene TRBJ2-2; unclear D gene. Germline V gene sequence: CDR1 SGHVS, CDR2 FNYEAQ. V was shortened by 5 bases and J by 4 bases, with 14 bases between the two germline ends. The CDR3 has 15 amino acids. The DNA of the CDR3 is TGTGCCAGCAGCCCCCTCGCCGGCACCACCGGGGAGCTGTTTTTT. It encodes CASSPLAGTTGELFF.

On this clonotype itself: A much larger clone lies a single base off, so this may be a read error. This chain links TRBV7-2 with TRBJ2-5; 9 bases align to TRBD1. The CDR3 runs 16 residues. Germline CDR1 and CDR2: SGHTA and FQGNSA. The junction had 13 bases not matched to a gene; V was cut back by 8 bases and J by 3 bases. The chain's CDR3 is CASGSHRDRVEETQYF. The CDR3 region has the DNA TGTGCCAGCGGTTCCCACCGGGACAGGGTCGAAGAGACCCAGTACTTC.

In the case of this clonotype: This may arise from a read error, as a much more abundant clone is one base away. The chain has TRBV5-4 and TRBJ1-2; 7 bases agree with TRBD1. CDR3 length: 15 amino acids. The germline gives CDR1 SGHNT, CDR2 YYREEE (reference sequence). J was trimmed by 1 base and V by 4 bases; bases with no gene match: 7. The CDR3: CASSTWDSVNYGYTF. The CDR3 bases are TGTGCCAGCAGCACTTGGGACAGCGTTAACTATGGCTACACCTTC. Drawing the rest from reference TRBV5-4 and TRBJ1-2, the complete variable domain is ETGVTQSPTHLIKTRGQQVTLRCSSQSGHNTVSWYQQALGQGPQFIFQYYREEENGRGNFPPRFSGLQFPNYSSELNVNALELDDSALYLCASSTWDSVNYGYTFGSGTRLTVV.

This clonotype occurred once. The gene calls are TRBV19 and TRBJ1-6; D perhaps matches TRBD1 (6 bases). V lost 7 bases and J 6 bases, leaving 13 bases between the germline ends. Germline lookup yields CDR1 LNHDA and CDR2 SQIVND (reference sequence). This CDR3 region has 14 residues. The CDR3 spells CASTGAPINSPLHF. CDR3 in DNA: TGTGCCAGTACGGGGGCGCCTATTAATTCACCCCTCCACTTT.

The rearrangement joins TRBV20-1 to TRBJ2-3; 8 bases map to TRBD2. The germline CDR1 and CDR2 sequences are DFQATT and SNEGSKA (reference sequence). The V gene end was trimmed by 5 bases and the J gene end by 3 bases; junction bases not matched to a gene: 7. This CDR3 spans 14 amino acids. The CDR3 DNA sequence: TGCAGTGCTCAAGCGGGGGCGAGAACAGATACGCAGTATTTT. It translates to CSAQAGARTDTQYF.

This clonotype was recorded many times. This chain uses TRBV7-9 with TRBJ2-5; 10 bases are shared with TRBD2. The CDR3 loop spans 20 amino acids. V trimming: 4 bases; J trimming: 5 bases; junction bases outside the gene matches: 22. Germline CDR1 and CDR2: SEHNR and FQNEAQ (reference sequence). CDR3 sequence reads: CASSSPHMASSGGFQETQYF. CDR3 DNA: TGTGCCAGCAGCTCTCCCCACATGGCGAGTAGCGGGGGGTTCCAGGAGACCCAGTACTTC.

This clonotype occurred many times. The chain joins TRBV20-1 to TRBJ2-7; 7 bases line up with TRBD2. V shed 3 bases, J shed 0 bases, and the junction held 17 bases outside the gene matches. CDR3 size: 18 residues. Per the germline V gene, CDR1 is DFQATT and CDR2 is SNEGSKA (reference sequence). The CDR3 loop is CSAREGVAGVSNSYEQYF. CDR3 nucleotides: TGCAGTGCTAGGGAGGGAGTGGCGGGGGTTTCCAACTCCTACGAGCAGTACTTC.

The chain is built from TRBV7-2 and TRBJ1-1; 8 bases are a match to TRBD1. Looked up from germline, CDR1 is SGHTA and CDR2 is FQGNSA. The CDR3 runs to 13 residues. With V trimmed by 6 bases and J by 7 bases, 7 bases remained unmatched. CDR3 amino acids: CASRSRQGSEAFF. In DNA, the CDR3 is TGTGCCAGCAGGTCAAGACAGGGGAGTGAAGCTTTCTTT. Variable domain in full (rest from reference TRBV7-2 and TRBJ1-1): GAGVSQSPSNKVTEKGKDVELRCDPISGHTALYWYRQSLGQGLEFLIYFQGNSAPDKSGLPSDRFSAERTGGSVSTLTIQRTQQEDSAVYLCASRSRQGSEAFFGQGTRLTVV.

The J gene is TRBJ2-5, the V gene TRBV20-1; D gene uncertain. The V gene lost 1 base and the J gene lost 1 base, with 10 bases spanning the gap. The CDR3 sequence is 14 residues long. Germline values: CDR1 DFQATT, CDR2 SNEGSKA (reference sequence). This CDR3 is CSARAFDIQETQYF. CDR3 coding DNA: TGCAGTGCTAGAGCGTTCGACATCCAAGAGACCCAGTACTTC.

The rearrangement uses TRBV19 and TRBJ1-5; 7 nucleotides align to TRBD1. Germline values: CDR1 LNHDA, CDR2 SQIVND (reference sequence). V dropped 5 bases and J dropped 4; count of bases not matched to a gene: 5. This CDR3 comprises 14 residues. The CDR3 nucleotides are TGTGCCAGTAGTCATCAACAGGGGAATCAGCCCCAGCATTTT. Protein sequence: CASSHQQGNQPQHF.

The chain links TRBV24-1 to TRBJ1-6; TRBD1 agrees at 7 bases. V lost 7 bases and J lost 7; bases outside the gene matches: 6. Germline CDR1 reads KGHDR; CDR2 reads SFDVKD. The CDR3 totals 14 residues. The CDR3 is CATRSGTANSPLHF. CDR3 DNA: TGTGCCACCAGATCCGGGACAGCGAATTCACCCCTCCACTTT.

This rearrangement joins TRBV6-5 to TRBJ2-7, with D possibly being TRBD2 (5 bases). The V end was cut by 2 bases, the J end by 2 bases, with 16 bases between. This CDR3 comprises 16 residues. CDR1 and CDR2 from the germline V gene are MNHEY and SVGAGI. In DNA form, the CDR3 reads TGTGCCAGCAGTTACGGTACGGGATTACAAACCTACGAGCAGTACTTC. Its protein product is CASSYGTGLQTYEQYF.